One sample yielded the 32 T cell receptor beta chains listed below, sequenced in a study of post-analysis software for immune sequencing data. No antigens are known for them. Study outcomes and limitations: Patients used a handful of TRBV segments, including TRBV5-6, TRBV5-1 and TRBV20-1, more often than controls.

TCR beta cDNA libraries included unique molecular identifiers. TCRdb re-derived calls from the PCR reads in MiXCR, one entry per CDR3 protein. The sample consists of about 800,000 distinct CDR3 sequences, approximately 30% of them appearing once. Input material: blood. These receptor sequences come from a girl aged 10 to 17 with multiple sclerosis.

The chain joins TRBV20-1 to TRBJ2-5; a weak D match, TRBD2 (6 bases). Germline lookup yields CDR1 DFQATT and CDR2 SNEGSKA (reference sequence). This CDR3 is built from 16 residues. Deletions cut 2 bases from V and 11 bases from J, with 27 bases between. The CDR3 here is CSARSGGNSVRDEQYF. CDR3 DNA sequence: TGCAGTGCTAGATCCGGAGGGAACAGCGTTCGCGATGAGCAGTACTTC.

Only a few counts were recorded for this clonotype. The gene calls are TRBV2 and TRBJ2-5; the D is unclear. The CDR3 covers 10 residues. Germline CDR1 SNHLY, CDR2 FYNNEI. V was pared by 6 bases and J by 11 bases, with 10 bases between. CDR3 sequence reads: CASRDYGQYF. CDR3 in DNA: TGTGCCAGCAGGGATTACGGGCAGTACTTC.

As regards this clonotype: One end of the junction varies from germline; a read error may be responsible. V is TRBV20-1 and J is TRBJ2-1; TRBD2 agrees at 8 bases. Looked up from germline, CDR1 is DFQATT and CDR2 is SNEGSKA (reference sequence). The length of the CDR3 is 17 residues. CDR3 region: CGASLREGEKAYNEQFF. DNA for the CDR3: TGCGGTGCTAGCCTCCGGGAGGGGGAGAAGGCCTACAATGAGCAGTTCTTC.

The rearrangement links TRBV2 to TRBJ1-4, with a weak D call TRBD1 (5 bases). Germline CDR1 is SNHLY and CDR2 is FYNNEI. The V and J ends lost 3 bases and 8 bases respectively, with 13 bases between them. The length of the CDR3 is 14 residues. The CDR3 reads CASSDGRAEEKLFF. CDR3 bases: TGTGCCAGCAGTGACGGCAGGGCGGAGGAAAAACTGTTTTTT.

The V gene is TRBV27, the J gene TRBJ1-2, with D tentatively TRBD1 (5 bases). This CDR3 is 15 amino acids long. Germline V gives CDR1 MNHEY, CDR2 SMNVEV (reference sequence). V lost 4 bases and J lost 4, with 16 bases in between. CDR3 residues: CASSSARGEGYGYTF. DNA for the CDR3: TGTGCCAGCAGTTCAGCTCGGGGGGAGGGCTATGGCTACACCTTC.

The chain carries TRBV6-5 and TRBJ2-5; TRBD2 might be the D (6 bases). The CDR3 spans 19 residues. The germline V gene encodes CDR1 MNHEY and CDR2 SVGAGI. The germline V and J ends were trimmed by 2 bases and 4 bases, with 26 bases remaining between them. CDR3 nucleotide sequence: TGTGCCAGCAGTTACCTTCTAGGTAGCGCCGGGGGAGTTGCAGAGACCCAGTACTTC. Translation: CASSYLLGSAGGVAETQYF.

The sample holds a few counts of this clonotype. The chain couples TRBV29-1 to TRBJ2-7, with D tentatively TRBD1 (8 bases). Germline V gene sequence: CDR1 SQVTM, CDR2 ANQGSEA. CDR3 size: 13 residues. With 7 bases removed from V and 5 bases from J, the gap between germline ends came to 18 bases. The CDR3 sequence: CSGTQGGANEQYF. CDR3 DNA sequence: TGCAGCGGCACACAGGGGGGGGCCAACGAGCAGTACTTC.

At least ten counts were recorded for this clonotype. This sequence joins TRBV6-4 and TRBJ2-3, with 7 bases that match TRBD2. The CDR3 totals 16 residues. V lost 4 bases, J lost 0 bases, and 7 bases stayed unmatched. The germline gives CDR1 MRHNA, CDR2 SNTAGT. This CDR3 reads CASSVVSGESTDTQYF. The CDR3 nucleotides read TGTGCCAGCAGTGTAGTCAGCGGGGAGAGCACAGATACGCAGTATTTT.

This clonotype turned up a few times. The CDR3 sequence is CASSYSISGSNEQFF. CDR3 DNA sequence: TGTGCCAGCAGTTACTCGATATCCGGTTCCAATGAGCAGTTCTTC. V and J are TRBV6-5 and TRBJ2-1, with unresolved D. Trimming took 0 bases from V and 6 from J, leaving 12 bases between them. This CDR3 is built from 15 residues. Germline CDR1 and CDR2: MNHEY and SVGAGI.

The chain couples TRBV7-8 to TRBJ2-5, with 13 bases aligning to TRBD2. CDR1 SGHVS and CDR2 FQNEAQ come from the germline V gene. J lost 11 bases, V lost 5 bases, and 11 bases had no gene match. The CDR3 is made up of 15 amino acids. The DNA of the CDR3 is TGTGCCAGCAGCCTCCGGACTAGCGGGAGTTGGGAGCAGTACTTC. Translation gives CASSLRTSGSWEQYF.

This clonotype occurred a few times. V and J are TRBV20-1 and TRBJ1-2, with unresolved D. Germline V lookup: CDR1 DFQATT, CDR2 SNEGSKA (reference sequence). There are 9 residues in the CDR3. Trimming took off 4 bases at V and 6 bases at J, with 3 bases between the two ends. CDR3 protein: CSATHGYTF. In DNA, the CDR3 is TGCAGTGCTACCCATGGCTACACCTTC.

The chain employs TRBV28 and TRBJ1-5; D not resolved. The germline V and J ends were trimmed by 9 bases and 6 bases, with 12 bases remaining between them. Germline lookup yields CDR1 MDHEN and CDR2 SYDVKM. The CDR3 has 12 amino acids. This chain's CDR3 is CASGEAVQPQHF. CDR3 sequence (DNA): TGTGCCAGTGGGGAGGCCGTTCAGCCCCAGCATTTT.

The table lists this clonotype with a count of one. The chain couples TRBV27 to TRBJ1-1; D ambiguous. The CDR3 is 13 amino acids. Trimming cost V 2 bases and J 1 base, with 5 bases left between them. The germline CDR1 and CDR2 sequences are MNHEY and SMNVEV (reference sequence). The CDR3 DNA reads TGTGCCAGCAGTTTAATGCAGAACACTGAAGCTTTCTTT. Protein product: CASSLMQNTEAFF.

V gene TRBV21-1 combines with J gene TRBJ1-2. TRBV21-1 is recorded as a pseudogene. This CDR3 is built from 15 residues. CDR3 nucleotides: TGTGCCAGCAGCAAAGTGGGGGGACTCAACTATGGCTACACCTTC. Protein sequence: CASSKVGGLNYGYTF.

This chain links TRBV28 with TRBJ1-3; D is undetermined. V was trimmed by 1 base and J by 4 bases, leaving 11 bases between them. Germline V gives CDR1 MDHEN, CDR2 SYDVKM. The CDR3 totals 15 residues. CDR3 region: CASSLSPTVGNTIYF. CDR3 DNA: TGTGCCAGCAGTTTATCGCCGACCGTCGGAAACACCATATATTTT.

To note about this clonotype: A read error may explain this, as a much larger clone is one base away. The V gene is TRBV29-1, the J gene TRBJ2-1, with D tentatively TRBD1 or TRBD2 (5 bases each). The V gene lost 1 base and the J gene lost 10 bases, with 14 bases spanning the gap. The germline CDR1 and CDR2 sequences are SQVTM and ANQGSEA. The CDR3 extends over 13 amino acids. The CDR3 region is CSVEGPGSNEQFF. CDR3 DNA: TGCAGCGTTGAAGGACCAGGGAGTAACGAGCAGTTCTTC.

The V call is TRBV20-1, the J call TRBJ1-5, with D possibly matching TRBD1 (5 bases). The V end lost 5 bases, the J end lost 6 bases, and 11 bases lay between the germline ends. The CDR3 runs to 12 residues. The V gene's germline CDR1 is DFQATT and CDR2 SNEGSKA (reference sequence). The CDR3 region is CSAYQGFQPQHF. CDR3 DNA: TGCAGTGCTTACCAGGGTTTTCAGCCCCAGCATTTT.

CDR3 coding DNA: TGTGCCAGCAGTTTTGCTGGTAGTGGCTACACCTTC. This encodes CASSFAGSGYTF. V and J are TRBV12-3 or TRBV12-4 and TRBJ1-2; D is uncertain. The CDR3 totals 12 residues. V was trimmed by 3 bases and J by 7 bases, leaving 9 bases between them.

This clonotype showed up just a few times. The chain is built from TRBV18 and TRBJ1-5; 7 bases fit TRBD1. V dropped 4 bases and J dropped 5; count of bases not matched to a gene: 5. This CDR3 is built from 14 residues. The germline V gene encodes CDR1 KGHSH and CDR2 LQKENI. CDR3 sequence reads: CASSHGQADQPQHF. In DNA, the CDR3 is TGTGCCAGCTCACACGGACAGGCGGATCAGCCCCAGCATTTT.

As DNA, the CDR3 is TGTGCCAGCAGCTTGATGACAGCTTCGAACACCGGGGAGCTGTTTTTT. Amino acids: CASSLMTASNTGELFF. This sequence joins TRBV5-6 and TRBJ2-2; a possible D gene is TRBD1 (5 bases). V was trimmed by 1 base and J by 0 bases, leaving 10 bases between them. The length of the CDR3 is 16 residues. CDR1 is SGHDT, CDR2 YYEEEE, per germline.

The chain has TRBV10-3 and TRBJ2-3; D is unresolved. Trimming took off 6 bases at V and 6 bases at J, with 16 bases between the two ends. The CDR3 spans 14 residues. Per the germline V gene, CDR1 is ENHRY and CDR2 is SYGVKD. CDR3 amino acids: CAISERRPGDTQYF. As DNA, the CDR3 is TGTGCCATCAGCGAGAGACGTCCTGGGGATACGCAGTATTTT.

This clonotype was counted between two and nine times. This chain links TRBV28 with TRBJ2-5, with D hard to call. V was clipped by 3 bases and J by 5 bases, with 13 bases between them. The germline V gene encodes CDR1 MDHEN and CDR2 SYDVKM. CDR3 size: 14 residues. As DNA, the CDR3 is TGTGCCAGCAGTTTTTTGGGTTTTTGGGAGACCCAGTACTTC. It is translated as CASSFLGFWETQYF.

The chain is built from TRBV10-3 and TRBJ1-1, with TRBD1 matching over 7 bases. Germline CDR1 and CDR2: ENHRY and SYGVKD. Unmatched junction bases numbered 3, after V lost 6 bases and J lost 2 bases. The length of the CDR3 is 13 residues. DNA of the CDR3: TGTGCCATCAGGGGGACAGCCAACACTGAAGCTTTCTTT. It yields the protein CAIRGTANTEAFF.

There are a few counts of this clonotype. V usage is TRBV12-3 or TRBV12-4 and J usage is TRBJ1-5; D gene uncertain. Trimming took off 6 bases at V and 2 bases at J, with 8 bases between the two ends. The CDR3 contains 13 residues. This CDR3 reads CASRSLGNQPQHF. CDR3 nucleotide sequence: TGTGCCAGCAGATCCCTCGGCAATCAGCCCCAGCATTTT.

J is TRBJ1-2 and V is TRBV7-8; weak D call: TRBD1 (5 bases). The V end was cut by 1 base, the J end by 7 bases, with 19 bases between. CDR1 is SGHVS, CDR2 FQNEAQ, per germline. CDR3 size: 16 residues. The CDR3 DNA reads as TGTGCCAGCAGCTTAGTGGCAGCTATTGCGAGGGGTGGCTACACCTTC. Protein sequence: CASSLVAAIARGGYTF.

Comments on this clonotype: A much more abundant neighbour one base away suggests this may be a read error. V usage is TRBV29-1 and J usage is TRBJ2-1; the match to TRBD2 covers 10 bases. V lost 4 bases and J lost 8; bases outside the gene matches: 8. Germline V CDR1 and CDR2: SQVTM, ANQGSEA. CDR3 length: 14 amino acids. In DNA form, the CDR3 reads TGCAGCGTTGGGGCCAGCGGGAGGGCCTATGAGCAGTTCTTC. Amino acid sequence: CSVGASGRAYEQFF.

Notes on this clonotype: At one boundary the junction diverges from the germline segment, which might be a read error. The CDR3 DNA reads TGTGCCAGCAGCCCTTTGGCGGGGGGGCCATCAGATACGCGGTATTTT. Amino acids: CASSPLAGGPSDTRYF. V usage is TRBV7-2 and J usage is TRBJ2-3, with 9 nucleotides matching TRBD2. The CDR3 loop spans 16 amino acids. CDR1 SGHTA and CDR2 FQGNSA come from the germline V gene.

This clonotype has just a few counts. The rearrangement joins TRBV28 to TRBJ1-6; D gene unclear. V was pared by 6 bases and J by 10 bases, with 16 bases between. CDR1 is MDHEN, CDR2 SYDVKM, per germline. The CDR3 is 14 amino acids. The CDR3 here is CASRAALTGSPLHF. In DNA form, the CDR3 reads TGTGCCAGCAGAGCAGCTTTGACCGGATCACCCCTCCACTTT.

This clonotype was detected only a few times. The rearrangement links TRBV7-2 to TRBJ2-7; TRBD1 is a possible D gene (5 bases). The V gene lost 8 bases and the J gene lost 2 bases, with 19 bases spanning the gap. Germline CDR1 and CDR2: SGHTA and FQGNSA. This CDR3 region has 15 residues. CDR3: CASGAGLSPAYEQYF. CDR3 nucleotides: TGTGCCAGCGGGGCTGGCCTATCTCCCGCCTACGAGCAGTACTTC.

The chain couples TRBV7-9 to TRBJ2-2; 7 bases match TRBD1. The CDR3 runs to 14 residues. Trimming removed 2 bases from V and 3 bases from J; junction bases left unmatched: 0. CDR1 is SEHNR, CDR2 FQNEAQ, per germline (reference sequence). The CDR3 nucleotides read TGTGCCAGCAGCTTACAGGGGGACACCGGGGAGCTGTTTTTT. Its protein is CASSLQGDTGELFF.

Only one count was recorded for this clonotype. The J gene is TRBJ1-5, the V gene TRBV5-1; a possible D gene is TRBD1 (6 bases). The CDR3 consists of 15 residues. Trimming pared 1 base from V and 3 bases from J, leaving 11 bases between. CDR1 and CDR2 from the germline V gene are SGHRS and YFSETQ. CDR3 protein: CASSLQDSFNQPQHF. CDR3 nucleotides: TGCGCCAGCAGCTTGCAGGACAGCTTCAATCAGCCCCAGCATTTT.

V gene TRBV5-1 combines with J gene TRBJ1-5, with D unresolved. The CDR3 spans 15 residues. The V gene's germline CDR1 is SGHRS and CDR2 YFSETQ. The germline V and J ends were trimmed by 0 bases and 3 bases, with 10 bases remaining between them. The CDR3 bases are TGCGCCAGCAGCTTGGACACGGGGTCCAATCAGCCCCAGCATTTT. It specifies CASSLDTGSNQPQHF.